These T cell receptor beta chains were read from a single sample in a study of response to subunit inactivated influenza vaccine. Each CDR3 protein gets one entry after TCRdb re-called the RT-PCR reads with MiXCR. Found here are approximately 500,000 distinct CDR3 sequences, 13% to 15% of them singletons; the top ten hold 11%. The specimen comprised PBMCs from blood, sampled roughly 13 days after vaccination. These TCRs come from a man aged 45-65 years who received an inactivated influenza vaccine. CDR3s leave out the opening cysteine and the closing phenylalanine or tryptophan.

CDR3 protein	V gene	J gene
ATTVPGGYGYT	TRBV12-3/TRBV12-4	TRBJ1-2
ASSLATGYSSYNEQF	TRBV5-1	TRBJ2-1
ATSRDRTQNEKLF	TRBV15	TRBJ1-4
ASSFEADWVEQY	TRBV7-9	TRBJ2-7
ASRTTVGTYEQY	TRBV6-2/TRBV6-3	TRBJ2-7
ASTHPETGVGQETQY	TRBV6-1	TRBJ2-5
ASSYLGTYTSSDTQY	TRBV5-1	TRBJ2-3
AISESFGGGQDTQY	TRBV10-3	TRBJ2-3
ASSSRPQGSVYGYT	TRBV7-2	TRBJ1-2
ASSAGGGHSYNEQF	TRBV9	TRBJ2-1
SARRTSVYNEQF	TRBV20-1	TRBJ2-1
ASSQDLGMVAF	TRBV4-3	TRBJ1-1
ASTIGLGNEQY	TRBV12-3/TRBV12-4	TRBJ2-7
ATSDLGRTDTQY	TRBV24-1	TRBJ2-3
ASSPRGGRASNEQF	TRBV7-2	TRBJ2-1
ASSTTKRTSMAGELF	TRBV7-9	TRBJ2-2